The count of the clone carrying this T cell receptor beta chain is one. Its matching antigen is unknown. Alongside a J-beta primer mix, a sample-barcoded 5' primer served in a second PCR lasting about 6 to 11 cycles. Any given sample supplied a minimum of 2.5 million CDR3-containing paired-end reads. TCRdb processed the 5' RACE reads anew with MiXCR; each CDR3 protein has one entry. The sample contains 1,300,000 or so distinct CDR3 sequences, approximately 59% of which appear only once. Aged about 6 to 95, donors were systemically healthy Caucasians from Russia. Per sample, at least 5 micrograms of total RNA were extracted. These data belong to a study of blood T cells in healthy people across ages. Findings of the study overall: TCR beta diversity was tightly associated with the proportion of naive T cells.

CDR1 SGHDN and CDR2 FVKESK come from the germline V gene. The CDR3 sequence is 18 residues long. The trim removed 3 bases at V and 7 bases at J, leaving 15 bases unmatched. The sample consisted of blood. The sequence was collected from a man aged 18 to 29 in good health. The chain links TRBV14 to TRBJ2-1; TRBD2 aligns across 10 bases. CDR3 amino acids: CASSQPLAGNFYKNEQFF. DNA of the CDR3: TGTGCCAGCAGCCAGCCACTAGCGGGGAATTTTTATAAGAATGAGCAGTTCTTC.